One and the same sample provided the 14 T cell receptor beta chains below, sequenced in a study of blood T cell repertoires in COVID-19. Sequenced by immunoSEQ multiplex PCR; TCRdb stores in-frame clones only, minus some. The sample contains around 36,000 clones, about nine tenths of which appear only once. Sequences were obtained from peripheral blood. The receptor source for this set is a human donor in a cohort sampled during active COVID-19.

As DNA, the CDR3 is TGTGCCACCAGCAGAGAAGGCGGGGGGCGCTTCTCTGGGGCCAACGTCCTGACTTTC. It encodes CATSREGGGRFSGANVLTF. The chain couples TRBV15 to TRBJ2-6; 8 nucleotides match TRBD2. The CDR3 is 19 amino acids. With 0 bases clipped from V and 0 bases from J, the junction kept 7 bases outside the gene matches. Looked up from germline, CDR1 is LNHNV and CDR2 is YYDKDF (reference sequence).

The CDR3 DNA is TGTGCCAGCCAGATAACGGGGAATCAGCCCCAGCATTTT. This codes for CASQITGNQPQHF. This chain joins TRBV6-5 and TRBJ1-5; D is ambiguous. CDR3 length: 13 residues. The V end was cut by 8 bases, the J end by 4 bases, with 12 bases between. CDR1 and CDR2 from the germline V gene are MNHEY and SVGAGI.

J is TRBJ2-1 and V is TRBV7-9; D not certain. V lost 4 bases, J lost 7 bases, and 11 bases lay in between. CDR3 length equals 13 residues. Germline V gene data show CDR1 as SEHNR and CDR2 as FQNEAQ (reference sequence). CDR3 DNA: TGTGCCAGCAGCTCACGTCGAGGAAATGAGCAGTTCTTC. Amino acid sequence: CASSSRRGNEQFF.

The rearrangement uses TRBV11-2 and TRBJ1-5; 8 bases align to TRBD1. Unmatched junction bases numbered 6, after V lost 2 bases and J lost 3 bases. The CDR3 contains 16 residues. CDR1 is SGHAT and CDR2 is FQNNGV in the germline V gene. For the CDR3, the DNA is TGTGCCAGCAGCTTAAACAGGGGGAGAAACAATCAGCCCCAGCATTTT. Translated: CASSLNRGRNNQPQHF.

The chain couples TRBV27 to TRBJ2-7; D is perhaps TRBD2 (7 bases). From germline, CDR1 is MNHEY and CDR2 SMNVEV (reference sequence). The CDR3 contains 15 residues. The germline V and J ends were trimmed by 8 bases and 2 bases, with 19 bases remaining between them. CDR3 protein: CASSPGGPNTYEQYF. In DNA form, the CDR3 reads TGTGCCAGCTCCCCCGGGGGGCCCAATACCTACGAGCAGTACTTC.

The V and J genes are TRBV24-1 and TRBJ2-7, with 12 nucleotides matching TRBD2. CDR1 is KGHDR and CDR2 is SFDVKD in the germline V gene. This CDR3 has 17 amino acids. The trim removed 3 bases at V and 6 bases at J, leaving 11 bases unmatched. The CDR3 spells CATSDLTSGGHEGEQYF. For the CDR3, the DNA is TGTGCCACCAGTGATCTGACTAGCGGGGGCCACGAGGGCGAGCAGTACTTC.

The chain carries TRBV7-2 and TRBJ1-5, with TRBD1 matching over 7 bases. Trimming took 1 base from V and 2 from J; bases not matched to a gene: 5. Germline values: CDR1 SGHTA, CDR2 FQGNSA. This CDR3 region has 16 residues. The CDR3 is CASSLVQGNGNQPQHF. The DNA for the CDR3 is TGTGCCAGCAGCTTAGTACAGGGGAATGGCAATCAGCCCCAGCATTTT.

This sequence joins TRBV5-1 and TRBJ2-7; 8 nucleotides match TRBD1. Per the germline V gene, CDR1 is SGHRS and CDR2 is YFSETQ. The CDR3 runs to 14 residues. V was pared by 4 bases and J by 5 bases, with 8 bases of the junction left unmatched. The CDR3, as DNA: TGCGCCAGCAGCCGCGGACAGGGATTCAACGAGCAGTACTTC. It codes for CASSRGQGFNEQYF.

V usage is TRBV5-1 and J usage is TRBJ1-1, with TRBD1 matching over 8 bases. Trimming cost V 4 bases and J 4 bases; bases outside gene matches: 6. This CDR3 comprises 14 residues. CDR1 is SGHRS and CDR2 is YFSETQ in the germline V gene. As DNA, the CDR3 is TGCGCCAGCAGCCGGACAGGGAGGGGCACTGAAGCTTTCTTT. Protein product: CASSRTGRGTEAFF. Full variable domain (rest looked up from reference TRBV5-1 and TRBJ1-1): KAGVTQTPRYLIKTRGQQVTLSCSPISGHRSVSWYQQTPGQGLQFLFEYFSETQRNKGNFPGRFSGRQFSNSRSEMNVSTLELGDSALYLCASSRTGRGTEAFFGQGTRLTVV.

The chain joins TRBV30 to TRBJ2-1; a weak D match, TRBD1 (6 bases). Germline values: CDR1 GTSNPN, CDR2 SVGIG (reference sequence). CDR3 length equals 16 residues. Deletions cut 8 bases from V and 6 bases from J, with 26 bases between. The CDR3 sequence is CATYPQTGPEGNEQFF. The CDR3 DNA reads TGTGCCACCTACCCCCAAACAGGGCCTGAGGGCAATGAGCAGTTCTTC.

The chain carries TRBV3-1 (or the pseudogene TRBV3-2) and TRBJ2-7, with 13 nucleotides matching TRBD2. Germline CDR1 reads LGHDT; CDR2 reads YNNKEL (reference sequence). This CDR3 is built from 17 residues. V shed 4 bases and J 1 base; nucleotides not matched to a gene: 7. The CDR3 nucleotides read TGTGCCAGCAGCCGGGGAGGACTAGCGGGAGAATCCTACGAGCAGTACTTC. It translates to CASSRGGLAGESYEQYF.

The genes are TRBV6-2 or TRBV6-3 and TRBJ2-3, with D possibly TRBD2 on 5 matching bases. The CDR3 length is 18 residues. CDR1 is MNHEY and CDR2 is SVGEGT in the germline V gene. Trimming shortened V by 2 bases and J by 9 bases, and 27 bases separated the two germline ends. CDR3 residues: CASSYREDGIGEPPTQYF. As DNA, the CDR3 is TGTGCCAGCAGTTACCGGGAAGATGGGATTGGGGAGCCTCCGACGCAGTATTTT.

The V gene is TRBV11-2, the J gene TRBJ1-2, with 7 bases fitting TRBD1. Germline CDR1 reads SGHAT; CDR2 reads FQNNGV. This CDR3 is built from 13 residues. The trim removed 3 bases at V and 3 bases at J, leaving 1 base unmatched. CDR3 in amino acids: CASSFQGDYGYTF. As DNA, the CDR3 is TGTGCCAGCAGCTTCCAGGGGGACTATGGCTACACCTTC.

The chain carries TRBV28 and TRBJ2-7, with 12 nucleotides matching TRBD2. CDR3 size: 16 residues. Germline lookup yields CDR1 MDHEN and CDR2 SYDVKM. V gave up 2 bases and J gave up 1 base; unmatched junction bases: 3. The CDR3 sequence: CASSLTSGRQSYEQYF. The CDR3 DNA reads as TGTGCCAGCAGTTTAACTAGCGGGAGGCAGTCCTACGAGCAGTACTTC.